Listed below are T cell receptor beta chains from one sample, sequenced in a study of identical twins. TCRdb itself ran the 5' RACE reads through MiXCR, one entry per CDR3 protein. The data hold about 520,000 distinct CDR3 sequences, with about 20% observed a single time. The data also belong to a second study, concerning T cells expressing NK-cell markers.

Sequencing used CD4+ T cells sorted from blood. The source of these receptors is a woman between 18 and 29 years old in good health. Each CDR3 is given with its conserved first and last residue. D genes are given only for firm matches. Clone size appears in some rows only: once, few, many, or a class for an expanded clone.

j_call clone_size d_call v_call cdr3_aa cdr3_nt
TRBJ1-1 - - TRBV6-5 CASSYSGAGTEAFF TGTGCCAGCAGTTACTCGGGGGCGGGCACTGAAGCTTTCTTT
TRBJ2-7 few - TRBV7-2 CASSYDWSSYEQYF TGTGCCAGCAGTTACGACTGGAGCTCCTACGAGCAGTACTTC
TRBJ2-5 - - TRBV29-1 CSVSMGTSVQETQYF TGCAGCGTAAGCATGGGCACCTCGGTCCAAGAGACCCAGTACTTC
TRBJ1-2 many - TRBV29-1 CSVQQNYGYTF TGCAGCGTCCAGCAAAATTATGGCTACACCTTC
TRBJ2-7 - TRBD2 TRBV5-1 CASSSPANGTSGSPYEQYF TGCGCCAGCAGCTCCCCAGCCAACGGGACTAGCGGATCACCCTACGAGCAGTACTTC
TRBJ2-3 few TRBD2 TRBV19 CASSPRLAHEAGKGQYF TGTGCCAGTAGTCCAAGACTAGCGCATGAAGCAGGGAAGGGGCAGTATTTT
TRBJ2-1 - TRBD2 TRBV25-1 CASSGLAGGRRSYNEQFF TGTGCCAGCAGTGGGCTAGCGGGGGGGCGAAGGTCCTACAATGAGCAGTTCTTC
TRBJ2-7 few - TRBV3-1 CASSLFDAEQYF TGTGCCAGCAGCCTCTTCGACGCGGAGCAGTACTTC
TRBJ2-7 few TRBD2 TRBV6-5 CASSYSRGFHEQYF TGTGCCAGCAGTTACTCGCGGGGGTTCCACGAGCAGTACTTC
TRBJ1-3 - - TRBV20-1 CSARTQGQTIYF TGCAGTGCTAGAACCCAGGGGCAGACCATATATTTT
TRBJ1-6 few - TRBV3-1 CASSSVLGNSPLHF TGTGCCAGCAGCTCCGTACTTGGGAATTCACCCCTCCACTTT
TRBJ2-2 - - TRBV20-1 CSARATYDTGELFF TGCAGTGCTAGAGCCACCTATGACACCGGGGAGCTGTTTTTT
TRBJ2-3 once TRBD1 TRBV5-5 CASSSDRHSTDTQYF TGTGCCAGCAGCTCGGACAGGCACAGCACAGATACGCAGTATTTT
TRBJ2-5 - - TRBV20-1 CSVWGVQETQYF TGCAGTGTCTGGGGGGTCCAAGAGACCCAGTACTTC
TRBJ2-7 - - TRBV3-1 CASSQAPDRNYEQYF TGTGCCAGCAGCCAGGCCCCGGACAGAAACTACGAGCAGTACTTC
TRBJ2-7 - - TRBV20-1 CSASLATSYEQYF TGCAGTGCTAGTCTGGCCACCTCCTACGAGCAGTACTTC
TRBJ2-4 - - TRBV27 CASAQVGDIQYF TGTGCCAGCGCCCAAGTGGGGGACATTCAGTACTTC
TRBJ2-5 - TRBD2 TRBV6-1 CASIPIAGGGETQYF TGTGCCAGCATTCCCATAGCGGGGGGCGGGGAGACCCAGTACTTC
TRBJ2-3 - - TRBV15 CATSRELGQGSDTQYF TGTGCCACCAGCAGAGAATTAGGGCAGGGGTCAGATACGCAGTATTTT
TRBJ2-7 - - TRBV20-1 CSAYTRDEQYF TGCAGTGCTTATACTAGAGACGAGCAGTACTTC
TRBJ2-1 - - TRBV6-5 CASSYQGPSYNEQFF TGTGCCAGCAGTTATCAGGGACCATCCTACAATGAGCAGTTCTTC
TRBJ2-5 - TRBD1 TRBV29-1 CSVGQVSTRETQYF TGCAGCGTCGGACAGGTTTCTACCAGGGAGACCCAGTACTTC
TRBJ2-6 - TRBD1 TRBV10-2 CASSPGQAGANVLTF TGCGCCAGCAGCCCCGGACAGGCTGGGGCCAACGTCCTGACTTTC
TRBJ2-1 many TRBD2 TRBV6-5 CASSYVGGPNNEQFF TGTGCCAGCAGTTACGTGGGAGGGCCGAACAATGAGCAGTTCTTC
TRBJ2-7 - TRBD1 TRBV2 CASRDRVSEQYF TGTGCCAGCAGGGACAGGGTTAGCGAGCAGTACTTC
TRBJ2-7 many TRBD1 TRBV6-1 CASRFNGDRENHYEQYF TGTGCCAGCAGGTTCAATGGGGACAGAGAAAACCACTACGAGCAGTACTTC
TRBJ1-1 few - TRBV5-1 CASTQRGSRANTEAFF TGCGCCAGCACCCAAAGGGGAAGCAGGGCGAACACTGAAGCTTTCTTT
TRBJ2-7 - - TRBV29-1 CSATVGTHHYEQYF TGCAGCGCGACTGTAGGGACCCACCACTACGAGCAGTACTTC
TRBJ2-4 - TRBD1 TRBV20-1 CSARDLRGQAHSGENIQYF TGCAGTGCTAGAGATCTTCGGGGACAGGCTCATTCGGGGGAAAACATTCAGTACTTC
TRBJ2-3 - - TRBV6-5 CASSYSHRTDTQYF TGTGCCAGCAGTTACTCCCATCGGACAGATACGCAGTATTTT
TRBJ2-7 many - TRBV12-5 CASGLDTGTHVF TGTGCTAGTGGTTTGGACACCGGGACCCACGTTTTC
TRBJ2-7 few - TRBV2 CASLGGLEQYF TGTGCCAGCCTCGGGGGGCTTGAGCAGTACTTC
TRBJ2-3 - TRBD2 TRBV6-1 CASSATSGDTQYF TGTGCCAGCAGTGCGACTAGCGGGGATACGCAGTATTTT
TRBJ2-7 - - TRBV20-1 CSATTLGEQYF TGCAGTGCTACGACACTTGGGGAGCAGTACTTC
TRBJ2-5 - TRBD1 TRBV5-5 CASRTGTGRLGETQYF TGTGCCAGCAGGACAGGGACAGGGAGGTTAGGCGAGACCCAGTACTTC
TRBJ1-1 - - TRBV2 CASTDNRGAGGTEAFF TGTGCCAGCACCGACAACCGGGGGGCAGGAGGCACTGAAGCTTTCTTT
TRBJ1-3 - - TRBV7-9 CASSSSYSGSGNTIYF TGTGCCAGCAGTTCCTCCTACTCAGGCTCTGGAAACACCATATATTTT
TRBJ2-3 few TRBD1 TRBV9 CASSVATGGADTQYF TGTGCCAGCAGCGTAGCTACAGGGGGTGCAGATACGCAGTATTTT
TRBJ1-2 - TRBD1 TRBV11-2 CASSPQGGAVGYTF TGTGCCAGCAGCCCCCAGGGGGGGGCGGTTGGCTACACCTTC
TRBJ1-1 many TRBD1 TRBV20-1 CSASSGTDRNTEAFF TGCAGTGCTAGCTCAGGGACAGACAGGAACACTGAAGCTTTCTTT
TRBJ1-1 many - TRBV24-1 CATRYGTNTEAFF TGTGCCACCAGATACGGGACGAACACTGAAGCTTTCTTT
TRBJ2-5 - TRBD2 TRBV10-3 CAISKAGGQETQYF TGTGCCATCAGTAAAGCGGGAGGGCAAGAGACCCAGTACTTC
TRBJ2-3 - - TRBV12-3/TRBV12-4 CASSLLFRTDTQYF TGTGCCAGCAGCCTACTTTTTCGCACAGATACGCAGTATTTT
TRBJ2-7 few - TRBV5-1 CASSKGGAGSYEQYF TGCGCCAGCAGCAAAGGAGGGGCGGGCTCCTACGAGCAGTACTTC
TRBJ2-4 many - TRBV4-3 CASSQDQVDLAKNIQYF TGCGCCAGCAGCCAAGATCAAGTAGATTTGGCCAAAAACATTCAGTACTTC
TRBJ2-3 - - TRBV5-1 CASSAPTDTQYF TGCGCCAGCAGCGCCCCCACAGATACGCAGTATTTT
TRBJ2-2 - - TRBV7-3 CATRTRANTGELFF TGTGCCACCAGGACACGTGCGAACACCGGGGAGCTGTTTTTT